This T cell receptor beta chain is drawn from a study of T-cell memory formation after mild COVID-19. In regard to this clonotype: Antigen: not known.

TCRdb ran MiXCR on the 5' RACE reads and lists one entry per CDR3 protein. The sample has 450,000 to 650,000 distinct CDR3 sequences, 15% to 20% seen once. Findings of the study overall: Still unconfirmed is whether the second-wave clones peaking on day 37 recognized SARS-CoV-2.

V dropped 4 bases and J dropped 1 base, with 16 bases sitting between them. This CDR3 region has 16 residues. The germline CDR1 and CDR2 sequences are SGHRS and YFSETQ. V is TRBV5-1 and J is TRBJ2-3; perhaps TRBD2 as D (6 bases). Specimen: PBMCs or a T cell subset sorted from them (not recorded which). The TCR was taken from an adult woman who had mild COVID-19 (a few samples of this study predate the infection). Cell type and time point are not known. For the CDR3, the DNA is TGCGCCAGCAGCCAGGGTGGAGGGCAACGCACAGATACGCAGTATTTT. Its protein is CASSQGGGQRTDTQYF. Drawing the rest from reference TRBV5-1 and TRBJ2-3, the complete variable domain is KAGVTQTPRYLIKTRGQQVTLSCSPISGHRSVSWYQQTPGQGLQFLFEYFSETQRNKGNFPGRFSGRQFSNSRSEMNVSTLELGDSALYLCASSQGGGQRTDTQYFGPGTRLTVL.